The entry below gives a single TCR beta chain sequence along with its context. Antigen unknown. Looked up from germline, CDR1 is MNHEY and CDR2 is SVGAGI. With 4 bases clipped from V and 4 bases from J, the junction kept 6 bases outside the gene matches. CDR3 length: 14 residues. The sample belongs to a study of beta chain features in type 1 diabetes. Study-level findings and limits: People with Type 1 diabetes carried modestly yet significantly shorter TCRB CDR3s in all four CD4+ subsets.

The study reverse transcribed the entire isolated RNA, so it sequenced expressed TCRB transcripts. TCRdb's copy holds only in-frame clones and misses some; the assay was immunoSEQ multiplex PCR. The data show hundreds of thousands of clones, with 13% seen just once and less than 0.025% held by the top ten. The chain has TRBV6-5 and TRBJ1-1; TRBD1 agrees at 7 bases. Sequencing input: naive CD4+ T cells from blood. This clonotype was sampled from a man between 18 and 35 years old with type 1 diabetes. The CDR3 protein is CASSLERTGTEAFF. The CDR3, as DNA: TGTGCCAGCAGTTTGGAGCGGACAGGCACTGAAGCTTTCTTT.